Listed below are T cell receptor beta chains from one sample, sequenced in a study of T cell changes during pregnancy in multiple sclerosis. The protocol was immunoSEQ multiplex PCR, while the TCRdb copy is restricted to in-frame clones and leaves out a portion. There are some 60,000 clones in the sample; roughly 91% occur only once, and roughly 6.5% lies in the top ten. Sequencing was performed on peripheral blood, taken in the third trimester of pregnancy. Source of these receptors: a female donor in good health, enrolled as a control in a pregnancy study. Each CDR3 is given with its conserved first and last residue. D genes are given only for firm matches. Part of the rows lack a size; the others show once, few, many or a class for expanded clones.

V gene: TRBV5-6; CDR3 length: 14; clone size: -; J gene: TRBJ1-2; D gene: TRBD1; CDR3 protein: CASSFPDRNYGYTF; CDR3 DNA: TGTGCCAGCAGCTTTCCGGACAGGAACTATGGCTACACCTTC
V gene: TRBV6-5; CDR3 length: 15; clone size: -; J gene: TRBJ2-1; D gene: TRBD1; CDR3 protein: CASGPGQITGNEQFF; CDR3 DNA: TGTGCCAGCGGGCCGGGACAGATCACGGGGAATGAGCAGTTCTTC
V gene: TRBV6-6; CDR3 length: 14; clone size: -; J gene: TRBJ1-1; D gene: -; CDR3 protein: CASSYPAGKTEAFF; CDR3 DNA: TGTGCCAGCAGTTACCCGGCAGGGAAGACTGAAGCTTTCTTT
V gene: TRBV5-1; CDR3 length: 12; clone size: -; J gene: TRBJ2-3; D gene: -; CDR3 protein: CASSFNGDTQYF; CDR3 DNA: TGCGCCAGCAGCTTTAACGGGGATACGCAGTATTTT
V gene: TRBV9; CDR3 length: 13; clone size: once; J gene: TRBJ2-2; D gene: -; CDR3 protein: CASSGGVAGELFF; CDR3 DNA: TGTGCCAGCAGCGGCGGGGTGGCCGGGGAGCTGTTTTTT
V gene: TRBV21-1; CDR3 length: 18; clone size: -; J gene: TRBJ1-2; D gene: -; CDR3 protein: CASSKGRDFGPLYYGYTF; CDR3 DNA: TGTGCCAGCAGCAAAGGCCGGGACTTTGGCCCCCTTTACTATGGCTACACCTTC
V gene: TRBV5-1; CDR3 length: 14; clone size: few; J gene: TRBJ1-1; D gene: -; CDR3 protein: CASSGTGGPTEAFF; CDR3 DNA: TGCGCCAGCAGCGGCACGGGGGGGCCCACTGAAGCTTTCTTT
V gene: TRBV7-2; CDR3 length: 15; clone size: -; J gene: TRBJ2-7; D gene: -; CDR3 protein: CASSLLGGFDYEQYF; CDR3 DNA: TGTGCCAGCAGCTTACTCGGGGGTTTTGACTACGAGCAGTACTTC
V gene: TRBV6-6; CDR3 length: 15; clone size: -; J gene: TRBJ1-6; D gene: TRBD1; CDR3 protein: CASSPGDRAGSPLHF; CDR3 DNA: TGTGCCAGCAGTCCCGGGGACAGGGCAGGGTCACCCCTCCACTTT
V gene: TRBV29-1; CDR3 length: 16; clone size: -; J gene: TRBJ2-2; D gene: TRBD1; CDR3 protein: CSALDPDRSYTGELFF; CDR3 DNA: TGCAGCGCACTCGACCCGGACAGGAGCTACACCGGGGAGCTGTTTTTT
V gene: TRBV5-8; CDR3 length: 11; clone size: -; J gene: TRBJ2-7; D gene: -; CDR3 protein: CASSFTYEQYF; CDR3 DNA: TGTGCCAGCAGCTTTACCTACGAGCAGTACTTC
V gene: TRBV18; CDR3 length: 14; clone size: many; J gene: TRBJ1-1; D gene: TRBD1; CDR3 protein: CASSLGTDPVGAFF; CDR3 DNA: TGTGCCAGCTCACTAGGGACAGACCCGGTGGGGGCTTTCTTT
V gene: TRBV30; CDR3 length: 18; clone size: -; J gene: TRBJ1-5; D gene: -; CDR3 protein: CAWSVPHPGQGLGQPQHF; CDR3 DNA: TGTGCCTGGAGTGTACCTCATCCGGGGCAGGGACTGGGGCAGCCCCAGCATTTT
V gene: TRBV7-8; CDR3 length: 16; clone size: -; J gene: TRBJ2-2; D gene: TRBD2; CDR3 protein: CASSPSSGSSTGELFF; CDR3 DNA: TGTGCCAGCAGCCCTAGTAGCGGGAGCTCAACCGGGGAGCTGTTTTTT
V gene: TRBV7-9; CDR3 length: 14; clone size: -; J gene: TRBJ1-5; D gene: TRBD1; CDR3 protein: CASSQTGGNQPQHF; CDR3 DNA: TGTGCCAGCAGCCAGACAGGGGGCAATCAGCCCCAGCATTTT
V gene: TRBV6-6; CDR3 length: 13; clone size: once; J gene: TRBJ1-1; D gene: -; CDR3 protein: CASRPDRLLLSFF; CDR3 DNA: TGTGCCAGCAGACCAGACAGGTTGCTTTTGTCTTTCTTT
V gene: TRBV29-1; CDR3 length: 13; clone size: -; J gene: TRBJ2-3; D gene: TRBD1; CDR3 protein: CSVLGQVTDTQYF; CDR3 DNA: TGCAGCGTTTTGGGACAGGTCACAGATACGCAGTATTTT
V gene: TRBV19; CDR3 length: 14; clone size: -; J gene: TRBJ1-1; D gene: TRBD1; CDR3 protein: CASSMGQANTEAFF; CDR3 DNA: TGTGCCAGTAGTATGGGACAGGCAAACACTGAAGCTTTCTTT
V gene: TRBV9; CDR3 length: 15; clone size: -; J gene: TRBJ2-5; D gene: -; CDR3 protein: CASSVAQGGRETQYF; CDR3 DNA: TGTGCCAGCAGCGTAGCTCAGGGAGGCCGGGAGACCCAGTACTTC
V gene: TRBV2; CDR3 length: 15; clone size: once; J gene: TRBJ1-1; D gene: TRBD1; CDR3 protein: CASSEDSGTGAEAFF; CDR3 DNA: TGTGCCAGCAGTGAAGACTCCGGGACAGGGGCTGAAGCTTTCTTT
V gene: TRBV19; CDR3 length: 13; clone size: -; J gene: TRBJ1-2; D gene: -; CDR3 protein: CASSGQTGTAYTF; CDR3 DNA: TGTGCCAGTAGTGGACAAACAGGGACGGCCTACACCTTC
V gene: TRBV12-5; CDR3 length: 11; clone size: -; J gene: TRBJ1-2; D gene: -; CDR3 protein: CASGWRDGYTF; CDR3 DNA: TGTGCTAGTGGGTGGCGGGATGGCTACACCTTC
V gene: TRBV23-1; CDR3 length: 18; clone size: -; J gene: TRBJ1-1; D gene: TRBD1; CDR3 protein: CASSLNRDRGISNTEAFF; CDR3 DNA: TGCGCCAGCAGTCTAAACCGGGACAGGGGTATTTCGAACACTGAAGCTTTCTTT
V gene: TRBV5-4; CDR3 length: 14; clone size: -; J gene: TRBJ2-7; D gene: TRBD2; CDR3 protein: CASTVGGGNYEQYF; CDR3 DNA: TGTGCCAGCACCGTTGGGGGGGGGAACTACGAGCAGTACTTC
V gene: TRBV7-2; CDR3 length: 15; clone size: -; J gene: TRBJ2-1; D gene: TRBD2; CDR3 protein: CASSESGRSNNEQFF; CDR3 DNA: TGTGCCAGCAGCGAAAGCGGGAGATCCAATAATGAGCAGTTCTTC
V gene: TRBV16; CDR3 length: 12; clone size: once; J gene: TRBJ1-4; D gene: -; CDR3 protein: CASSQSGPILFF; CDR3 DNA: TGTGCCAGCAGCCAATCGGGGCCAATTTTGTTTTTT
V gene: TRBV19; CDR3 length: 13; clone size: -; J gene: TRBJ2-7; D gene: -; CDR3 protein: CASSIAGLHEQYF; CDR3 DNA: TGTGCCAGTAGTATTGCAGGGCTCCACGAGCAGTACTTC
V gene: TRBV29-1; CDR3 length: 13; clone size: -; J gene: TRBJ2-3; D gene: TRBD2; CDR3 protein: CSVRAGAADTQYF; CDR3 DNA: TGCAGCGTTCGAGCGGGAGCGGCAGATACGCAGTATTTT
V gene: TRBV2; CDR3 length: 14; clone size: -; J gene: TRBJ2-1; D gene: TRBD1; CDR3 protein: CASIDRESANEQFF; CDR3 DNA: TGTGCCAGCATCGACAGGGAGTCTGCAAATGAGCAGTTCTTC
V gene: TRBV15; CDR3 length: 15; clone size: -; J gene: TRBJ1-2; D gene: -; CDR3 protein: CATSSRQVANYGYTF; CDR3 DNA: TGTGCCACCAGCAGTAGACAGGTCGCTAACTATGGCTACACCTTC
V gene: TRBV7-4; CDR3 length: 19; clone size: -; J gene: TRBJ2-1; D gene: -; CDR3 protein: CASSYPPKKGHLSYNEQFF; CDR3 DNA: TGTGCCAGCAGCTATCCTCCCAAAAAGGGACACCTTTCCTACAATGAGCAGTTCTTC
V gene: TRBV28; CDR3 length: 14; clone size: -; J gene: TRBJ2-1; D gene: TRBD2; CDR3 protein: CASGAAGGYNEQFF; CDR3 DNA: TGTGCCAGCGGGGCGGCGGGAGGCTACAATGAGCAGTTCTTC
V gene: TRBV7-2; CDR3 length: 14; clone size: -; J gene: TRBJ2-5; D gene: TRBD2; CDR3 protein: CASSVTGTMETQYF; CDR3 DNA: TGTGCCAGCAGCGTCACCGGGACTATGGAGACCCAGTACTTC
V gene: TRBV2; CDR3 length: 12; clone size: -; J gene: TRBJ1-1; D gene: -; CDR3 protein: CASSGQNAEAFF; CDR3 DNA: TGTGCCAGCAGTGGACAGAACGCTGAAGCTTTCTTT
V gene: TRBV10-3; CDR3 length: 14; clone size: -; J gene: TRBJ2-7; D gene: TRBD2; CDR3 protein: CAISEWTSADEQYF; CDR3 DNA: TGTGCCATCAGTGAGTGGACTAGCGCCGACGAGCAGTACTTC
V gene: TRBV6-4; CDR3 length: 14; clone size: -; J gene: TRBJ2-1; D gene: TRBD1; CDR3 protein: CASSSRTGANEQFF; CDR3 DNA: TGTGCCAGCAGTTCCCGGACAGGAGCCAATGAGCAGTTCTTC
V gene: TRBV5-6; CDR3 length: 16; clone size: once; J gene: TRBJ1-2; D gene: TRBD1; CDR3 protein: CASSPQLDRVQEGYTF; CDR3 DNA: TGTGCCAGCAGCCCCCAGTTGGACAGGGTCCAAGAAGGCTACACCTTC
V gene: TRBV7-8; CDR3 length: 16; clone size: -; J gene: TRBJ2-2; D gene: TRBD2; CDR3 protein: CASSKRLAGYTGELFF; CDR3 DNA: TGTGCCAGCAGCAAGAGACTAGCGGGGTACACCGGGGAGCTGTTTTTT
V gene: TRBV27; CDR3 length: 15; clone size: -; J gene: TRBJ1-1; D gene: -; CDR3 protein: CASRVREGFPTQAFF; CDR3 DNA: TGTGCCAGCAGAGTCAGAGAGGGATTCCCTACTCAAGCTTTCTTT
V gene: TRBV6-1; CDR3 length: 16; clone size: -; J gene: TRBJ2-5; D gene: TRBD2; CDR3 protein: CASSEGSSGRFETQYF; CDR3 DNA: TGTGCCAGCAGTGAAGGGTCTAGCGGGAGATTTGAGACCCAGTACTTC
V gene: TRBV5-1; CDR3 length: 13; clone size: -; J gene: TRBJ2-7; D gene: -; CDR3 protein: CASSSGDGYEQYF; CDR3 DNA: TGCGCCAGCAGCTCTGGAGACGGCTACGAGCAGTACTTC
V gene: TRBV2; CDR3 length: 13; clone size: -; J gene: TRBJ1-2; D gene: -; CDR3 protein: CASSEQGGYGYTF; CDR3 DNA: TGTGCCAGCAGTGAGCAGGGCGGCTATGGCTACACCTTC
V gene: TRBV2; CDR3 length: 15; clone size: -; J gene: TRBJ2-1; D gene: TRBD1; CDR3 protein: CASRHRDRAGNEQFF; CDR3 DNA: TGTGCCAGCAGACACCGGGACAGGGCCGGCAATGAGCAGTTCTTC
V gene: TRBV7-2; CDR3 length: 16; clone size: -; J gene: TRBJ1-1; D gene: TRBD1; CDR3 protein: CASSKTGGGISSEAFF; CDR3 DNA: TGTGCCAGCAGCAAGACAGGGGGCGGCATCTCGTCTGAAGCTTTCTTT
V gene: TRBV7-2; CDR3 length: 16; clone size: -; J gene: TRBJ2-7; D gene: TRBD2; CDR3 protein: CASSLALARGTYEQYF; CDR3 DNA: TGTGCCAGCAGCTTAGCGCTTGCGCGGGGGACCTACGAGCAGTACTTC
V gene: TRBV5-6; CDR3 length: 15; clone size: -; J gene: TRBJ2-3; D gene: TRBD2; CDR3 protein: CASSLLAGGSDTQYF; CDR3 DNA: TGTGCCAGCAGCTTGCTAGCGGGGGGATCAGATACGCAGTATTTT
V gene: TRBV5-1; CDR3 length: 15; clone size: -; J gene: TRBJ2-1; D gene: TRBD1; CDR3 protein: CASSLTGVSYNEQFF; CDR3 DNA: TGCGCCAGCAGCTTAACAGGGGTCTCCTACAATGAGCAGTTCTTC